Below, one TCR beta chain is given with its context. What this receptor recognizes is not known. Per-nucleotide qualities are absent, and no much larger clonotype sits a single base away. V sheds 1 base and J sheds 0 bases, leaving 6 bases between their ends. The germline V gene (reference sequence) sets CDR1 to PRHDT and CDR2 to FYEKMQ. From the cysteine up to the phenylalanine, the CDR3 has a length of 14 residues. CDR3 DNA is the only sequence kept; it has 42 bases, read in frame from the first base. What the time point label conveys for this sample: healthy volunteer bleed at 2 weeks. Total RNA was extracted from unfractionated whole blood that had been collected in Tempus Blood RNA tubes. As TCR sequencing controls, five healthy volunteers were used, with blood taken at day 0, 2 weeks and 6 weeks. Library construction relied on RACE. TCRdb lists the instrument as NextSeq 500. Library preparation attached unique molecular identifiers to individual cDNA molecules for quantitative, reproducible TCR counting. In the original analysis: Samples had a median of roughly 99,000 TCRs, with a range from roughly 23,224 to 700,000. The Decombinator software suite was used to annotate the V, J and CDR3 of the TCR reads. Every sample was subsampled to the same number of TCRs (28,000) for the PS versus PT1 abundance plots. TCRs were defined as expanded if absent before sensitization and observed at least eight times at the 2-week time point. TCRdb trimmed public reads at Q25 via fastp, called clones via MiXCR and kept in-frame beta chains. When rows share a CDR3 protein, they turn into one entry using the most common DNA and genes. The authors' filters were not applied to this entry. For this sample the table gives about 45,000 distinct CDR3 sequences, of which almost 4.5% were detected only once. The ten largest clones take up 4.5% to 6% of the sample.

The entry originates in a study of human T cells and chemical hapten exposure (dated by TCRdb to about 2021). Notes on the research overall: Libraries were pooled for sequencing, and per-sample TCR yields varied mainly because of small differences in library volumes within the pool. In alopecia patients, the study followed how the peripheral blood TCR repertoire changed in vivo over primary and secondary sensitization to diphenylcyclopropenone (DPC), a hapten. From each blood RNA sample, both TCR alpha and TCR beta chains were sequenced.

Here is what the overall study found, with its caveats: DPC sensitization did not change how many TCRs were above 1 in 1000 frequency, and no evidence was found of alterations in global repertoire structure. After repeated subsampling, the strength of the expansion versus patch-test correlation and the threshold at which it became significant changed.

Here the chain combines TRBV13 and TRBJ1-1; the D segment cannot be called with confidence. The sequence came from a human donor in good health. Some clones in this sample may be carry-over from other donors' samples. Sequencing was done on a sample of whole blood. The CDR3 here reads CASSLVRVNTEAFF. Here is the DNA: TGTGCCAGCAGCTTAGTAAGGGTGAACACTGAAGCTTTCTTT.